These T cell receptor beta chains were read from a single sample in a study of CD8+CD57+ T cells in acquired aplastic anemia. TCRdb ran MiXCR on the reads and lists one entry per CDR3 protein. The repertoire holds 130,000 or so distinct CDR3 sequences, more than 35% seen once, with 7.5% to 9.5% in the top ten. The specimen was sorted CD4+, CD8+, or CD8+CD57+ T cells (not recorded which) from PBMCs. The receptors come from a human donor in good health, serving as a control. Each CDR3 is given without its conserved first and last residue. A D gene is named only where the DNA matches it firmly. Clone size, where shown, is once, few, many, or a class for clones that have expanded.

>TRBD2|TRBJ2-3|TRBV6-1|many
ASTRPAGGPTDTQY
>-|TRBJ2-7|TRBV15|-
ATSRQQGGEQY
>-|TRBJ2-1|TRBV5-1|-
ASSLIDFPSSYNEQF
>TRBD1|TRBJ1-1|TRBV2|many
ASTGGGTEAF
>-|TRBJ2-5|TRBV9|few
ASSQERGLGETQY
>-|TRBJ2-4|TRBV15|-
ATSRELGEKNIQY
>TRBD2|TRBJ2-3|TRBV20-1|-
SAGAASGRVTQY
>TRBD1|TRBJ1-4|TRBV24-1|-
ATRGQGGKLF
>-|TRBJ1-2|TRBV15|once
ATSREGSNYGYT
>-|TRBJ1-2|TRBV29-1|-
SAEESIYGYT
>-|TRBJ1-2|TRBV12-3/TRBV12-4|-
ASSLRAGYGYT
>-|TRBJ1-2|TRBV5-4|once
ASSSPLYGYT
>-|TRBJ1-1|TRBV30|many
ACLWVGEGTEAF
>TRBD1|TRBJ2-2|TRBV6-1|few
ASSEVQGAVGELF
>TRBD2|TRBJ2-5|TRBV12-3/TRBV12-4|-
ASSPQRGGGETQY
>TRBD2|TRBJ2-1|TRBV24-1|-
ATSATGLAGYNEQF
>-|TRBJ2-3|TRBV9|many
ASSVTGFTDTQY
>TRBD2|TRBJ2-3|TRBV15|many
ATSRDSGGADTQY
>TRBD2|-|TRBV19|-
ASSTLAGGLQETQY
>TRBD1|TRBJ1-3|TRBV25-1|-
ASSPPGGFGSTIY
>-|TRBJ1-6|TRBV7-6|-
ASSLSPGGGNSPLH
>-|TRBJ2-1|TRBV3-1|many
ASSPNLEDNEQF
>TRBD2|TRBJ2-1|TRBV9|many
ASSVRLASANEQF
>-|TRBJ1-2|TRBV24-1|-
AVSGGGLRGYT
>TRBD1|TRBJ1-5|TRBV24-1|-
ATSGTGYSQPQH
>-|TRBJ2-3|TRBV11-1|-
ASTLVGQSAVDTQY
>TRBD1|TRBJ2-7|TRBV9|many
ASSTRTGGYEQY
>TRBD1|TRBJ2-5|TRBV10-3|-
AISPTGGTQY
>-|TRBJ1-5|TRBV5-1|-
ASSLEGRAEQPRH
>TRBD1|TRBJ2-2|TRBV15|-
ATSRPGGLIGTGELF
>-|TRBJ2-2|TRBV7-2|-
ASSLSRVGELF
>-|TRBJ2-3|TRBV19|many
ASSISRGAATDTQY
>-|TRBJ1-2|TRBV12-3/TRBV12-4|many
ASSLSGAGGLGYT
>TRBD1|TRBJ2-1|TRBV27|-
ASSPGTGSYNEQF
>TRBD2|TRBJ2-7|TRBV11-2|many
ASRVWAGAYEQY
>-|TRBJ1-2|TRBV20-1|many
SATSEGRGYT
>-|TRBJ2-7|TRBV6-1|-
ASGGRSYEQY
>TRBD2|TRBJ2-3|TRBV7-9|many
ASSWGGERTQY
>TRBD2|TRBJ2-3|TRBV11-1|-
ASSPRGGFDSDTQY
>-|TRBJ2-7|TRBV4-2|-
ASSQGEDPSFYEQY
>TRBD1|TRBJ1-5|TRBV20-1|-
SAKLSGTASNQPQH
>-|TRBJ2-7|TRBV29-1|-
SVTDSYEQY
>-|TRBJ2-5|TRBV24-1|many
ATSDFVSLH
>TRBD2|TRBJ2-7|TRBV3-1|many
ASSQDLLAGEFEQY
>-|TRBJ1-6|TRBV19|-
ASSSQGRGNSPLH
>-|TRBJ2-6|TRBV10-3|-
VISESGANVLT